The subject of this entry is one T cell receptor (beta chain). The sample comes from a study of blood T cell repertoires in COVID-19. V lost 6 bases to trimming and J lost 1 base, with 10 bases between them. Germline V CDR1 and CDR2: MNHEY, SVGAGI. The CDR3 is 14 residues long. Libraries were prepared by immunoSEQ multiplex PCR; TCRdb keeps only in-frame clonotypes and omits some of them. This sample has more than 350,000 clones, with more than 70% found just once. Participants came from about two dozen US areas, aged roughly 18 to 89 years. This clonotype was obtained from a woman between 18 and 29 years old who had been exposed to COVID-19. The sample taken for sequencing was PBMCs or T cells enriched from blood (not recorded which). This chain joins TRBV6-5 and TRBJ1-5, with D hard to call. The CDR3: CASSKGVSNQPQHF. CDR3 DNA sequence: TGTGCCAGCAGCAAAGGAGTCAGCAATCAGCCCCAGCATTTT.